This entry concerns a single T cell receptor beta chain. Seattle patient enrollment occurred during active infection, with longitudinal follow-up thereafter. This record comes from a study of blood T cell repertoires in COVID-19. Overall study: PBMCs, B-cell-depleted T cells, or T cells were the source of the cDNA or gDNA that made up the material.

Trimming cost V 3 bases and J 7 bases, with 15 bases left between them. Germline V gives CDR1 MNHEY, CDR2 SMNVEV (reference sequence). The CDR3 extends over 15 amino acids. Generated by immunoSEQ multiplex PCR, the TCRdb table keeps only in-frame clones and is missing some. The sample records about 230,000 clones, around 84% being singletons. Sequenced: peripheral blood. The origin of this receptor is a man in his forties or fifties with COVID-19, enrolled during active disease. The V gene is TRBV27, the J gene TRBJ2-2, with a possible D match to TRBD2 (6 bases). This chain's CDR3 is CASSLEGSGNGELFF. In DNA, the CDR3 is TGTGCCAGCAGTTTGGAGGGTTCAGGCAACGGGGAGCTGTTTTTT.